This TCR beta chain was observed in a study of T cell repertoires in ileal Crohn's disease. This clone appeared once. As yet, its antigen is unknown. Five hundred nanograms of biopsy DNA per sample underwent TCRB immunosequencing. Sequencing was performed with immunoSEQ multiplex PCR; in TCRdb, only in-frame clones are kept and a portion is missing. The sample has more than 9,000 clones; around 78% are singletons. Germline CDR1 SGHVS, CDR2 FNYEAQ. The ends were cut back, 1 base at V and 2 bases at J, with 6 bases in the middle. This CDR3 has 13 residues. The study, taken as a whole, reports: Compared with non-smokers, active smokers at surgery showed more clonal expansions. Every patient over 26.8% clonality showed endoscopic recurrence.

The rearrangement links TRBV7-6 to TRBJ2-7; D remains ambiguous. This clonotype was sampled from an adult with Crohn's disease. The source material was ileal tissue. As DNA, the CDR3 is TGTGCCAGCAGCTTAGACAGTACCTACGAGCAGTACTTC. Protein sequence: CASSLDSTYEQYF.